The clone carrying this T cell receptor (beta chain) was detected ten times or more. What it binds is not known. These data originate in a study of T cells in Graves' hyperthyroidism and ophthalmopathy. Study as a whole: Prior to any treatment, at the point of initial diagnosis, peripheral blood was collected.

Study observations and caveats: Most clonotypes that expanded in the thyroid above 0.001 also showed up in blood.

Using RNA transcripts as the source, TCR beta CDR3 regions were amplified. The TCR CDR3 was amplified in a first-round RT-PCR using the HTBI primer set. TCRdb independently ran MiXCR on the multiplex PCR reads; one entry per CDR3 protein. The sample records about 690,000 distinct CDR3 sequences, approximately 15% being singletons. This CDR3 region has 13 residues. Germline CDR1 and CDR2: MDHEN and SYDVKM. V lost 11 bases, J lost 0 bases, and 11 bases lay in between. Exclusion of patients followed from uncontrolled infection, other autoimmune disease, pregnancy or lactation. Cells are PBMCs isolated from 10 ml of fresh blood.

The sample consisted of blood. This sequence joins TRBV28 and TRBJ2-1; D uncertain. This receptor was taken from a middle-aged man with Graves' hyperthyroidism. This CDR3 reads CAAESLSYNEQFF. As DNA, the CDR3 is TGTGCCGCCGAGAGCCTCTCCTACAATGAGCAGTTCTTC.